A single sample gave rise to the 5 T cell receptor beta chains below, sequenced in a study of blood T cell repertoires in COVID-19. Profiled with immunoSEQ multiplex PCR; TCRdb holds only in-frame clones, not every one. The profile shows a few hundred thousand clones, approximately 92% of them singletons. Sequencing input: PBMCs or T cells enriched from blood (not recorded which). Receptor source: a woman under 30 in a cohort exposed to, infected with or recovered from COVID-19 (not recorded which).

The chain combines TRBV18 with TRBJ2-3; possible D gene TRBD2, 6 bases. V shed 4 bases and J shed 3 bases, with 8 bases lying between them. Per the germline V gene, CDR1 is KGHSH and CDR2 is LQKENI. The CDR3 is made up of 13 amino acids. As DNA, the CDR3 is TGTGCCAGCTCACTTGGGGGGACAGATACGCAGTATTTT. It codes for CASSLGGTDTQYF.

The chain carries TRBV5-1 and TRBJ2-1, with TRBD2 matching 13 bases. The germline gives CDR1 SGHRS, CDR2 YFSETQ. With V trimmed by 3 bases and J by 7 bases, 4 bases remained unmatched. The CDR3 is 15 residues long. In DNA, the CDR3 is TGCGCCAGCAGCTCTGGACTAGCGGGAGAGAATGAGCAGTTCTTC. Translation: CASSSGLAGENEQFF.

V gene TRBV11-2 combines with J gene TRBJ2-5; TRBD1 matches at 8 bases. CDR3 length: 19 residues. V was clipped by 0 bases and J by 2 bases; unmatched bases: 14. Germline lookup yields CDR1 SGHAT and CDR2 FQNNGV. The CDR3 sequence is CASSLDKWQGAILQETQYF. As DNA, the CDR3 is TGTGCCAGCAGCTTAGATAAGTGGCAGGGGGCAATATTACAAGAGACCCAGTACTTC.

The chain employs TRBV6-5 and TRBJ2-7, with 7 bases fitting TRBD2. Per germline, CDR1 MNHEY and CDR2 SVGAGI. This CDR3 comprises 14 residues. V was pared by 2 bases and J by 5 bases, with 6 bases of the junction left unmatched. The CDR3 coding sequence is TGTGCCAGCAGTTACCGTCGTGGGGGGGACGAGCAGTACTTC. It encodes CASSYRRGGDEQYF.

The CDR3 here is CAIARLAGETQYF. CDR3 coding DNA: TGTGCCATCGCGAGACTAGCGGGAGAGACCCAGTACTTC. The chain uses TRBV27 and TRBJ2-5; 10 positions agree with TRBD2. Germline V gene lookup returns CDR1 MNHEY and CDR2 SMNVEV (reference sequence). The CDR3 totals 13 residues. Trimming at V came to 10 bases and at J to 4 bases, leaving 6 bases not matched to a gene.